Listed here are 15 T cell receptor beta chains from one sample, sequenced in a study of T cell changes during pregnancy in multiple sclerosis (dated by TCRdb to between 2018 and 2020). Libraries were constructed by the immunoSEQ multiplex PCR assay. TCRdb stores this immuneACCESS table with in-frame sequences only. Part of the clones is absent; in the studies checked, under half of the shortfall reflects unresolved V genes, and no reason is known for the rest. This sample lists roughly 67,000 clones; 90% to 95% were detected once. The ten largest clonotypes hold 1.4% of the sample. The input for sequencing was peripheral blood, taken in the second trimester of pregnancy. The source is a female donor with multiple sclerosis, enrolled in a pregnancy study.

The V and J genes are TRBV10-3 and TRBJ1-2; D gene ambiguous. The CDR3 spans 15 residues. Trimming pared 6 bases from V and 7 bases from J, leaving 21 bases between. The germline CDR1 and CDR2 sequences are ENHRY and SYGVKD. In nucleotides, the CDR3 is TGTGCCATCAGACCTCAAGACATCGGTAATGGTGGCTACACCTTC. This codes for CAIRPQDIGNGGYTF.

The chain has TRBV29-1 and TRBJ2-1; 10 bases agree with TRBD1. In germline, CDR1 is SQVTM, CDR2 ANQGSEA. The CDR3 has 15 amino acids. V trimming: 7 bases; J trimming: 7 bases; junction bases outside the gene matches: 13. The CDR3 region is CSGSSGTGVGNEQFF. CDR3 in DNA: TGCAGCGGGAGCTCCGGGACAGGGGTCGGTAATGAGCAGTTCTTC.

This chain connects TRBV30 to TRBJ1-4, with unresolved D. V dropped 2 bases and J dropped 8 bases, with 12 bases sitting between them. The germline CDR1 and CDR2 sequences are GTSNPN and SVGIG (reference sequence). This CDR3 has 13 residues. The CDR3: CAWSSSFEEKLFF. The CDR3 DNA sequence: TGTGCCTGGAGTTCAAGCTTTGAGGAAAAACTGTTTTTT.

This chain joins TRBV2 and TRBJ1-5; possibly TRBD1 for D (5 bases). V was pared by 4 bases and J by 5 bases, with 12 bases between. The CDR3 runs 14 residues. The V gene's germline CDR1 is SNHLY and CDR2 FYNNEI. The CDR3 DNA sequence: TGTGCCAGCAGTGTGGCAAGGGGTGATCAGCCCCAGCATTTT. It specifies CASSVARGDQPQHF.

This rearrangement joins TRBV9 to TRBJ2-7; perhaps TRBD1 as D (6 bases). Germline-derived CDR1 and CDR2 are SGDLS and YYNGEE. V lost 2 bases and J lost 3, with 12 bases in between. The CDR3 sequence is 14 residues long. The CDR3 loop is CASSVGQLNYEQYF. DNA for the CDR3: TGTGCCAGCAGCGTCGGACAGCTCAACTACGAGCAGTACTTC.

The gene calls are TRBV10-3 and TRBJ2-2; possibly TRBD1 for D (6 bases). The germline V and J ends were trimmed by 2 bases and 3 bases, with 13 bases remaining between them. Germline CDR1 ENHRY, CDR2 SYGVKD. The CDR3 contains 16 residues. This chain's CDR3 is CAISELTGYDTGELFF. The CDR3 region has the DNA TGTGCCATCAGTGAGCTTACAGGGTATGACACCGGGGAGCTGTTTTTT.

This rearrangement joins TRBV4-3 to TRBJ2-7, with D possibly being TRBD1 (6 bases). From germline, CDR1 is LGHNA and CDR2 YSLEER. The length of the CDR3 is 15 residues. V lost 4 bases to trimming and J lost 3 bases, with 16 bases between them. DNA for the CDR3: TGCGCCAGCAGCCCGGCGACAGGTTCTTTCTACGAGCAGTACTTC. Amino acids: CASSPATGSFYEQYF.

This clone was detected only once. CDR3 amino acids: CASSLSGTPGTQYF. In DNA form, the CDR3 reads TGCGCCAGCAGCTTATCAGGGACTCCGGGGACCCAGTACTTC. The rearrangement uses TRBV5-1 and TRBJ2-5; D is perhaps TRBD2 (6 bases). V was clipped by 2 bases and J by 7 bases, with 15 bases between them. The CDR3 is 14 amino acids. Germline CDR1 SGHRS, CDR2 YFSETQ.

The genes are TRBV6-1 and TRBJ2-2; 8 bases agree with TRBD2. This CDR3 spans 15 amino acids. V gave up 2 bases and J gave up 6 bases; unmatched junction bases: 5. From germline, CDR1 is MNHNS and CDR2 SASEGT. CDR3 region: CASSETTGGAGELFF. As DNA, the CDR3 is TGTGCCAGCAGTGAAACCACGGGGGGGGCCGGGGAGCTGTTTTTT.

This chain links TRBV19 with TRBJ1-4, with TRBD1 as a possible D gene (5 bases). The CDR3 has 17 amino acids. Germline V CDR1 and CDR2: LNHDA, SQIVND (reference sequence). Trimming cost V 6 bases and J 0 bases, with 17 bases left between them. The CDR3 DNA reads as TGTGCCAGTAGGCCACCCGACAGCAAAGCAACTAATGAAAAACTGTTTTTT. This translates into CASRPPDSKATNEKLFF.

This chain links TRBV27 with TRBJ1-5, with unresolved D. Germline loops: CDR1 MNHEY, CDR2 SMNVEV (reference sequence). Trimming left V 6 bases short and J 5 bases short, with 8 bases between. The CDR3 extends over 12 amino acids. CDR3 in DNA: TGTGCCAGCAGGCTGGGCGATCAGCCCCAGCATTTT. This translates into CASRLGDQPQHF.

This rearrangement joins TRBV4-3 to TRBJ1-5, with D perhaps TRBD1 (6 bases). The V gene's germline CDR1 is LGHNA and CDR2 YSLEER. This CDR3 has 13 amino acids. The V gene lost 8 bases and the J gene lost 3 bases, with 11 bases spanning the gap. The CDR3 DNA reads TGCGCCAGCGCTGGGGGCTTCAATCAGCCCCAGCATTTT. This codes for CASAGGFNQPQHF.

A word on this clone: One junction end disagrees with the germline gene, perhaps due to a read error. This chain links TRBV7-3 with TRBJ2-7; D possibly corresponds to TRBD2 (5 bases). The CDR3 extends over 14 amino acids. CDR1 is SGHTA, CDR2 FQGTGA, per germline. DNA of the CDR3: TGTGCCAGCACCGCACAACCCGAGACCGGGATCCCTTCCTTC. Translated: CASTAQPETGIPSF.

CDR3 DNA: TGTGCCAGCAGTGCAGGGGCCTACGAGCAGTACTTC. It encodes CASSAGAYEQYF. The rearrangement links TRBV6-6 to TRBJ2-7, with D perhaps matching TRBD1 (6 bases). Germline V gene lookup returns CDR1 MNHNY and CDR2 SVGAGI (reference sequence). Trimming left V 5 bases short and J 2 bases short, with 7 bases between. CDR3 length: 12 residues.

The chain employs TRBV19 and TRBJ1-2, with 10 bases fitting TRBD1. Germline V gene sequence: CDR1 LNHDA, CDR2 SQIVND (reference sequence). With V trimmed by 1 base and J by 0 bases, 5 bases remained unmatched. The CDR3 has 17 amino acids. This CDR3 is CASSIAGQGFSNYGYTF. The DNA for the CDR3 is TGTGCCAGTAGTATAGCGGGACAGGGGTTCTCTAACTATGGCTACACCTTC.